The source of this T cell receptor beta chain is a study of human T cells and chemical hapten exposure (dated by TCRdb to about 2021). Regarding the study in general: For sensitization, 2% DPC in acetone was applied to an approximately 2 cm by approximately 2 cm area of upper inner arm skin. Alopecia areata with under or over 50% scalp involvement, alopecia totalis and alopecia universalis were represented in the patient cohort, which was mostly female. Patch tests used Finn chambers with 0.01% DPC on the upper back, scored after 6 days by International Contact Dermatitis Research Group standards. Peripheral blood TCR repertoire changes were tracked in vivo in alopecia patients during primary and secondary sensitization to the hapten diphenylcyclopropenone (DPC). Twenty-nine alopecia patients gave blood for TCR sequencing at one to four time points (pre-sensitization, 2, 6 and 24 weeks). Weekly therapeutic DPC doses were additionally applied to the scalp of patients throughout the roughly 24-week study period. Blood samples were taken from patients before sensitization (week 0) and then at 2, 6 and about 24 weeks after DPC sensitization. Libraries were combined into a pool for sequencing, and differences in TCR yield between samples came mainly from small differences in library volumes within the pool.

Overall study outcomes, separate from this receptor: Alopecia, a presumed autoimmune disease, was present in all patients, so the immune response of the patients might differ from that of healthy individuals. Patch test score correlated positively with the number of PT1 expanded TCRs, reaching significance at thresholds 8, 16 and 32 but not at 4. No change with DPC sensitization was found in the number of TCRs above 1 in 1000 frequency, and no evidence of global repertoire structure alterations was found. After repeated subsampling, changes were observed in the strength of the expansion versus patch-test correlation and in the threshold at which the correlation became significant. Expanded TCRs formed significantly more large CDR3 similarity clusters than pre-sensitization or healthy control sets, consistent with antigen-driven responses.

Library preparation employed RACE. This sample was sequenced with a NextSeq 500. Library preparation attached unique molecular identifiers to individual cDNA molecules for quantitative, reproducible TCR counting. Each blood RNA sample was used to sequence both TCR alpha and TCR beta chains. The authors' analysis ran thus. Samples had a median of roughly 99,000 TCRs, with a range from roughly 20,000 to 690,600. V, J and CDR3 annotation of the TCR reads was carried out using the Decombinator software suite. Every sample was subsampled to the same number of TCRs (28,000) for the PS versus PT1 abundance plots. TCRs were defined as expanded if absent before sensitization and observed at least eight times at the 2-week time point. Through fastp at Q25 and MiXCR, TCRdb rebuilt clones from the public reads, retaining in-frame beta chains. Each record represents a unique CDR3 protein, reported with the most common genes and DNA among its rows. What appears here as the V and J calls and clone size reflects TCRdb's work, not the paper's. This sample lists roughly 98,000 distinct CDR3 sequences; under 15% were detected once. The ten top clones hold less than 2.5% of the sample.

Explained via the paper, the time point label denotes: patch test 1, 2 weeks after DPC sensitization. The sample's treatment or condition, from its label and the paper: therapeutic diphenylcyclopropenone sensitization with weekly scalp DPC. Blood at each patch-test visit was drawn before the patch test was applied. Eligible patients were aged 18 to 70, diagnosed with alopecia, deemed suitable for DPC therapy, and excluded if pregnant. Total RNA was isolated from unfractionated whole blood collected in Tempus Blood RNA tubes. CDR1 and CDR2, per the germline V gene, are MNHEY and SVGEGT. The CDR3 spans 14 residues, from the cysteine through the phenylalanine. Only the CDR3 part of the read is kept: 42 bases, read in frame from the first base. The germline ends are 11 bases apart after V is trimmed by 5 bases and J by 1 base. This clonotype was seen a handful of times. The antigen this receptor binds is unknown. Per-base quality was not reported, and no clone a single base away is much larger than it.

The clonotype comes from a woman aged 40-49 years with alopecia areata. Some clones in this sample may be carry-over from other donors' samples. The sequencing used whole blood, collected in connection with sensitization to the hapten diphenylcyclopropenone (DPC). The V gene is TRBV6-2 or TRBV6-3 and the J gene is TRBJ1-2, with the D gene not confidently named. Here is the DNA: TGTGCCAGCAGTCCCCCCGGTGTTAACTATGGCTACACCTTC. Translated, it reads CASSPPGVNYGYTF.